These 2 T cell receptor beta chains originate from one sample sequenced in a study of blood T cell repertoires in COVID-19. The data were produced by immunoSEQ multiplex PCR, yet TCRdb's version contains in-frame clones alone and is incomplete. Here the sample spans 35,000 to 45,000 clones, about 86% being singletons. The sample consisted of peripheral blood. The receptors come from a man between 70 and 80 years old with acute or convalescent COVID-19.

The chain joins TRBV6-5 to TRBJ1-2; the D gene is possibly TRBD1 (6 bases). The V and J ends lost 6 bases and 6 bases respectively, with 14 bases between them. This CDR3 spans 13 amino acids. Germline V CDR1 and CDR2: MNHEY, SVGAGI. In DNA form, the CDR3 reads TGTGCCAGCAGGCGGACATCAGGGGATGGCTACACCTTC. This translates into CASRRTSGDGYTF.

CDR3 nucleotides: TGTGCCAGCAGCGAGACTAGCAAGTACAATGAGCAGTTCTTC. This gives the protein CASSETSKYNEQFF. The chain employs TRBV11-2 and TRBJ2-1, with 7 bases that match TRBD2. The CDR3 has 14 amino acids. J gave up 4 bases and V 5 bases, and 5 bases lay outside the gene matches. Germline lookup yields CDR1 SGHAT and CDR2 FQNNGV.